This T cell receptor beta chain was identified during a study of blood T cells in healthy people across ages. Notes on the study in general: The diversity estimates, figures obtained from one million T cells, were considered underestimates.

This clonotype was seen a few times. Antigen specificity is unknown. The length of the CDR3 is 15 residues. Germline V gene lookup returns CDR1 SGHAT and CDR2 FQNNGV. The use of a sample-barcoded 5' primer and a J-beta primer mix characterized a second PCR of roughly 7 to 11 cycles. TCRdb used MiXCR to reprocess the 5' RACE reads, holding one entry per CDR3 protein. The table has fewer than 1.5 million distinct CDR3 sequences, 35% to 45% seen once. The sequencing sample was made of blood. The TCR originated in a woman between 18 and 29 years old in good health. This chain links TRBV11-2 with TRBJ2-1; possible D gene TRBD2, 6 bases. The J call may be in error: the DNA end matches TRBJ2-7 better. In DNA form, the CDR3 reads TGTGCCAGCAGTCCGGGACTCGGCTCCTACAATGAGCAGTACTTC. Protein: CASSPGLGSYNEQYF.